Presented here are 25 T cell receptor beta chains from one specimen sequenced in a study of tumor-infiltrating lymphocytes in oesophageal squamous cell carcinoma. TCRdb independently ran MiXCR on the reads; one entry per CDR3 protein. The data contain some 10,000 distinct CDR3 sequences, 58% of them singletons. The sequencing input was blood. Receptors originate from a female donor with esophageal squamous cell carcinoma.

J is TRBJ2-3 and V is TRBV7-3, with 12 bases aligning to TRBD2. Trimming cost V 1 base and J 2 bases; bases outside gene matches: 1. CDR1 and CDR2 (germline): SGHTA, FQGTGA. This CDR3 contains 16 residues. In nucleotides, the CDR3 is TGTGCCAGCAGCTTAAGACTAGCGGGGGACACAGATACGCAGTATTTT. Protein sequence: CASSLRLAGDTDTQYF.

This chain uses TRBV20-1 with TRBJ2-3; D not resolved. The J call may not be correct, given that the DNA end is closer to TRBJ2-7. The germline V gene encodes CDR1 DFQATT and CDR2 SNEGSKA (reference sequence). This CDR3 contains 13 residues. CDR3 protein: CSARDRLDYEQYF. DNA of the CDR3: TGCAGTGCTAGAGATCGGTTGGACTACGAGCAGTACTTC.

The chain couples TRBV7-2 to TRBJ2-1; the D is unclear. CDR1 is SGHTA and CDR2 is FQGNSA in the germline V gene. Trimming stripped 1 base from V and 9 bases from J, with 10 bases between. The CDR3 has 13 amino acids. CDR3 region: CASSLGSWVEQFF. The CDR3 DNA reads TGTGCCAGCAGCTTAGGGTCCTGGGTTGAGCAGTTCTTC. Filled out from reference TRBV7-2 and TRBJ2-1, the complete variable domain reads GAGVSQSPSNKVTEKGKDVELRCDPISGHTALYWYRQSLGQGLEFLIYFQGNSAPDKSGLPSDRFSAERTGGSVSTLTIQRTQQEDSAVYLCASSLGSWVEQFFGPGTRLTVL.

This clonotype was seen at least ten times. The chain joins TRBV14 to TRBJ1-3; D uncertain. CDR1 and CDR2 (germline): SGHDN, FVKESK. This CDR3 is built from 17 residues. V shed 0 bases and J shed 1 base, with 13 bases lying between them. CDR3 residues: CASSQDGGFGSGNTIYF. CDR3 nucleotide sequence: TGTGCCAGCAGCCAAGATGGAGGGTTTGGGTCTGGAAACACCATATATTTT. Complete variable domain (other parts from reference TRBV14 and TRBJ1-3): EAGVTQFPSHSVIEKGQTVTLRCDPISGHDNLYWYRRVMGKEIKFLLHFVKESKQDESGMPNNRFLAERTGGTYSTLKVQPAELEDSGVYFCASSQDGGFGSGNTIYFGEGSWLTVV.

In this sample, this clonotype turned up once. An end of the junction differs from the germline gene, which may be a read error. The chain couples TRBV11-2 to TRBJ2-1, with TRBD1 identical over 8 bases. The CDR3 length is 15 residues. Germline assignment: CDR1 SGHAT and CDR2 FQNNGV. The CDR3 loop is CASSLEGTGYNEQFF. In DNA form, the CDR3 reads TGTGCCAGCAGTTTAGAAGGGACAGGTTACAATGAGCAGTTCTTC.

CDR3 sequence reads: CASSEASADNEQFF. DNA of the CDR3: TGCGCCAGCAGTGAGGCTAGCGCAGACAATGAGCAGTTCTTC. The chain links TRBV10-1 to TRBJ2-5; weak D call: TRBD2 (6 bases). The DNA end lines up better with TRBJ2-1; the J call may be wrong. CDR1 is WNHNN, CDR2 SYGVQD, per germline (reference sequence). The CDR3 contains 14 residues.

The rearrangement joins TRBV6-1 to TRBJ1-1; no clear D gene. V lost 7 bases and J 1 base, leaving 16 bases between the germline ends. The CDR3 consists of 15 residues. CDR1 and CDR2 (germline): MNHNS, SASEGT. CDR3 coding DNA: TGTGCCAGCATAGACTTAGGTACGACGAACACTGAAGCTTTCTTT. Translation gives CASIDLGTTNTEAFF.

The CDR3 DNA is TGTGCCAGCAGCTTATTGGGACTAGCGGGGAAAGAGACCCAGTTCTTC. Its translation: CASSLLGLAGKETQFF. The gene calls are TRBV7-6 and TRBJ2-5, with 13 bases lining up with TRBD2. The J call may be in error: the DNA end matches TRBJ2-1 better. Germline lookup yields CDR1 SGHVS and CDR2 FNYEAQ. This CDR3 has 16 residues.

This clonotype was seen a single time. This chain connects TRBV6-6 to TRBJ1-2; 7 nucleotides line up with TRBD1. CDR3 size: 13 residues. Germline CDR1 is MNHNY and CDR2 is SVGAGI (reference sequence). V dropped 5 bases and J dropped 2; count of bases not matched to a gene: 2. The CDR3 nucleotides are TGTGCCAGCAGTAAGGGACAGAACTATGGCTACACCTTC. Protein sequence: CASSKGQNYGYTF.

CDR3 nucleotides: TGTGCCAGCAGCTTACTCCGAGACTACGAGCAGTACTTC. As protein: CASSLLRDYEQYF. This chain links TRBV7-2 with TRBJ2-7; D unclear. The V gene's germline CDR1 is SGHTA and CDR2 FQGNSA. Trimming shortened V by 2 bases and J by 3 bases, and 8 bases separated the two germline ends. This CDR3 has 13 residues.

Many counts were recorded for this clonotype. CDR3 region: CASSLGDTGELFF. The CDR3 bases are TGTGCCAGCAGCTTAGGGGACACCGGGGAGCTGTTTTTT. This chain uses TRBV7-9 with TRBJ2-2, with D uncertain. This CDR3 contains 13 residues. Trimming took 1 base from V and 3 from J, leaving 3 bases between them. CDR1 and CDR2 (germline): SEHNR, FQNEAQ (reference sequence).

The chain has TRBV7-2 and TRBJ2-2; TRBD2 aligns across 8 bases. The CDR3 contains 16 residues. V lost 2 bases, J lost 4 bases, and 6 bases stayed unmatched. The germline gives CDR1 SGHTA, CDR2 FQGNSA. The CDR3 DNA is TGTGCCAGCAGCTTACAACCGGGACTAGGCACCGGGGAGCTGTTTTTT. The encoded protein is CASSLQPGLGTGELFF.

By share of the sample, this clonotype is medium-sized (0.01 to 0.1%). DNA of the CDR3: TGTGCCAGCAGTAAAGGACAGATCTCTGGGGCCAACGTCCTGACTTTC. Amino acids: CASSKGQISGANVLTF. The chain is built from TRBV6-1 and TRBJ2-6; TRBD1 might be the D (6 bases). The CDR3 is made up of 16 amino acids. CDR1 and CDR2 (germline): MNHNS, SASEGT. V was clipped by 5 bases and J by 0 bases, with 11 bases between them.

This sequence joins TRBV11-2 and TRBJ2-5; D is possibly TRBD1 or TRBD2 (6 bases each). There are 18 residues in the CDR3. V was clipped by 5 bases and J by 4 bases, with 26 bases between them. CDR1 SGHAT and CDR2 FQNNGV come from the germline V gene. CDR3 sequence (DNA): TGTGCCAGCAGCCTACGTCCGGGGGCGAAAGGGGTTTTAGAGACCCAGTACTTC. Amino acids: CASSLRPGAKGVLETQYF.

This clonotype was seen more than once but under ten times. The rearrangement joins TRBV28 to TRBJ2-7, with D perhaps TRBD2 (7 bases). V dropped 7 bases and J dropped 1 base, with 14 bases sitting between them. From germline, CDR1 is MDHEN and CDR2 SYDVKM. CDR3 length: 14 residues. The CDR3 is CASKGRGASYEQYF. In DNA form, the CDR3 reads TGTGCCAGCAAAGGGAGGGGGGCGTCCTACGAGCAGTACTTC.

CDR3 in DNA: TGTGCCAGCAGTTTATACGGAGATGGCTCCTACAATGAGCAGTTCTTC. Translated: CASSLYGDGSYNEQFF. The chain combines TRBV27 with TRBJ2-1; D uncertain. CDR1 and CDR2 (germline): MNHEY, SMNVEV (reference sequence). Trimming took 1 base from V and 0 from J, leaving 10 bases between them. There are 16 residues in the CDR3.

With regard to this clonotype: At one end the junction does not follow the germline gene, possibly because of a read error. This sequence joins TRBV12-3 or TRBV12-4 and TRBJ2-7; D uncertain. The CDR3 consists of 13 residues. Written as DNA, the CDR3 is TGTGCCAGCAGTTTAAGGAGATCGGGCGAGCCGTACTTC. Translating gives CASSLRRSGEPYF.

V usage is TRBV7-2 and J usage is TRBJ2-1; 9 bases map to TRBD1. This CDR3 has 18 amino acids. CDR1 is SGHTA and CDR2 is FQGNSA in the germline V gene. With 4 bases clipped from V and 4 bases from J, the junction kept 14 bases outside the gene matches. CDR3 in amino acids: CASSSRLPGTGTYNEQFF. The CDR3, as DNA: TGTGCCAGCAGCTCACGACTCCCCGGGACAGGGACATACAATGAGCAGTTCTTC.

The chain employs TRBV12-3 or TRBV12-4 and TRBJ2-3, with a tentative D call TRBD2 (5 bases). The CDR3 is made up of 11 amino acids. V lost 8 bases, J lost 6 bases, and 9 bases lay in between. The DNA of the CDR3 is TGTGCCAGCCCCACGGGGGATACGCAGTATTTT. It encodes CASPTGDTQYF.

This clonotype has just a few counts. The chain has TRBV7-6 and TRBJ2-1, with 9 bases aligning to TRBD2. The CDR3 covers 16 residues. J was trimmed by 10 bases and V by 1 base; bases with no gene match: 11. Germline V gene data show CDR1 as SGHVS and CDR2 as FNYEAQ. CDR3 sequence: CASSLGGTSNPGEQFF. The CDR3 coding sequence is TGTGCCAGCAGCTTAGGCGGGACTAGCAACCCGGGGGAGCAGTTCTTC. The variable domain in full, completed from reference TRBV7-6 and TRBJ2-1, reads GAGVSQSPRYKVTKRGQDVALRCDPISGHVSLYWYRQALGQGPEFLTYFNYEAQQDKSGLPNDRFSAERPEGSISTLTIQRTEQRDSAMYRCASSLGGTSNPGEQFFGPGTRLTVL.

By frequency in the sample, this clonotype is medium-sized. This chain uses TRBV2 with TRBJ1-1; D uncertain. V shed 5 bases and J shed 1 base, with 11 bases lying between them. The CDR3 runs to 14 residues. Germline CDR1 is SNHLY and CDR2 is FYNNEI. The CDR3 sequence is CASSPGLSNTEAFF. As DNA, the CDR3 is TGTGCCAGCAGTCCAGGACTCTCGAACACTGAAGCTTTCTTT.

The V call is TRBV5-3, the J call TRBJ2-1, with 7 bases identical to TRBD1. TRBV5-3 is an open reading frame, and its role is uncertain. CDR3 size: 16 residues. J was trimmed by 0 bases and V by 8 bases; bases with no gene match: 11. This chain's CDR3 is CASSDLGQSSYNEQFF. The CDR3 nucleotides read TGTGCCAGCAGCGATTTGGGACAGAGCTCCTACAATGAGCAGTTCTTC.

At least ten counts were recorded for this clonotype. The chain joins TRBV12-3 or TRBV12-4 to TRBJ2-1, with TRBD1 matching over 8 bases. The DNA end is more similar to TRBJ2-7, so the J call may be wrong. The CDR3 loop spans 14 amino acids. The CDR3 loop is CASSSSTGDYEQYF. In nucleotides, the CDR3 is TGTGCCAGCAGTTCCTCGACAGGGGACTACGAGCAGTACTTC.

The rearrangement joins TRBV7-2 to TRBJ2-7; D unclear. V lost 1 base and J lost 10, with 11 bases in between. From germline, CDR1 is SGHTA and CDR2 FQGNSA. This CDR3 is built from 12 residues. The CDR3 loop is CASSLDTVAQYF. CDR3 sequence (DNA): TGTGCCAGCAGCTTAGATACCGTCGCCCAGTACTTC.

The chain has TRBV6-1 and TRBJ2-7; TRBD2 matches at 11 bases. Germline V gene data show CDR1 as MNHNS and CDR2 as SASEGT. Unmatched junction bases numbered 5, after V lost 5 bases and J lost 2 bases. The CDR3 has 15 residues. CDR3 loop: CASSKTSGVAYEQYF. The CDR3 nucleotides are TGTGCCAGCAGTAAGACTAGCGGGGTTGCCTACGAGCAGTACTTC.